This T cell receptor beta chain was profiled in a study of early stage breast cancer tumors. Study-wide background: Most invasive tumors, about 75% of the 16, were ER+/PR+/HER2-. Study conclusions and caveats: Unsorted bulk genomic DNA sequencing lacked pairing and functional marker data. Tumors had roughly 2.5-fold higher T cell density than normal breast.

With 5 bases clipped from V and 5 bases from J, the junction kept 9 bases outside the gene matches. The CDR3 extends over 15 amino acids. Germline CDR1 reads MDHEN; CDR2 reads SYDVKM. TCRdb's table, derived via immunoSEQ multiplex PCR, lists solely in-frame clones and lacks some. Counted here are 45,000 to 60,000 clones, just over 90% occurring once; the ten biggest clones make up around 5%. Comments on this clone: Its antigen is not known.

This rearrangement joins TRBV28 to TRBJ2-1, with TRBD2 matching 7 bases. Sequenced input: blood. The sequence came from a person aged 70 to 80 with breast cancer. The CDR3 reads CASSLATGLHNEQFF. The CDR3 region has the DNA TGTGCCAGCAGTCTAGCAACGGGACTACACAATGAGCAGTTCTTC.